The 7 T cell receptor beta chains reported below all come from one sample, sequenced in a study of blood T cell repertoires in COVID-19. The data were produced by immunoSEQ multiplex PCR, yet TCRdb's version contains in-frame clones alone and is incomplete. There are roughly 30,000 clones in the sample; under 85% occur only once, and over 30% lies in the top ten. Sequences were obtained from peripheral blood. The receptors were gathered from a man between 65 and 85 years old with acute or convalescent COVID-19.

This clone was recorded only once. J is TRBJ2-3 and V is TRBV2, with D perhaps TRBD1 (6 bases). Per the germline V gene, CDR1 is SNHLY and CDR2 is FYNNEI. V gave up 6 bases and J gave up 2 bases, with 9 bases separating them. The CDR3 sequence is 13 residues long. CDR3 region: CASSGQYTDTQYF. The CDR3 DNA sequence: TGTGCCAGCAGCGGACAGTACACAGATACGCAGTATTTT.

The chain uses TRBV19 and TRBJ1-2; tentative D call: TRBD1 (5 bases). V was shortened by 1 base and J by 5 bases, with 11 bases between the two germline ends. Germline V lookup: CDR1 LNHDA, CDR2 SQIVND (reference sequence). There are 14 residues in the CDR3. This CDR3 reads CASSIAVAGYGYTF. In nucleotides, the CDR3 is TGTGCCAGTAGTATAGCGGTAGCAGGGTATGGCTACACCTTC.

This chain joins TRBV28 and TRBJ1-2, with D possibly matching TRBD1 (6 bases). Germline loops: CDR1 MDHEN, CDR2 SYDVKM. V lost 8 bases and J 4 bases, leaving 20 bases between the germline ends. The CDR3 runs to 15 residues. CDR3 in amino acids: CASGTGGQDPYGYTF. As DNA, the CDR3 is TGTGCCAGCGGAACCGGGGGGCAAGACCCCTATGGCTACACCTTC.

This chain uses TRBV7-2 with TRBJ1-1; D might be TRBD1 (6 bases). Trimming removed 7 bases from V and 1 base from J, with 19 bases in between. This CDR3 comprises 16 residues. In germline, CDR1 is SGHTA, CDR2 FQGNSA. CDR3 region: CASKSVDRDTNTEAFF. The CDR3 DNA sequence: TGTGCCAGCAAAAGTGTGGACAGAGATACGAACACTGAAGCTTTCTTT.

V is TRBV15 and J is TRBJ2-3; TRBD1 matches 9 bases. The V and J ends lost 2 bases and 4 bases, in that order; junction bases with no gene match: 13. The CDR3 runs 18 residues. The germline V gene encodes CDR1 LNHNV and CDR2 YYDKDF (reference sequence). The CDR3 loop reads CATSRRLTGQGESDTQYF. The CDR3 DNA follows: TGTGCCACCAGCAGAAGGTTAACGGGACAGGGTGAGTCAGATACGCAGTATTTT.

The chain joins TRBV7-2 to TRBJ2-2; tentative D call: TRBD2 (6 bases). The CDR3 runs 15 residues. Germline assignment: CDR1 SGHTA and CDR2 FQGNSA. V was cut by 2 bases and J by 11 bases, with 18 bases left in between. This chain's CDR3 is CASSLSRTTGSELFF. DNA for the CDR3: TGTGCCAGCAGCTTATCACGGACTACCGGCTCAGAGCTGTTTTTT.

The chain is built from TRBV30 and TRBJ2-7, with TRBD1 matching 8 bases. The germline gives CDR1 GTSNPN, CDR2 SVGIG (reference sequence). With 1 base clipped from V and 2 bases from J, the junction kept 1 base outside the gene matches. The CDR3 covers 13 residues. The CDR3 reads CAWSGQGTYEQYF. As DNA, the CDR3 is TGTGCCTGGAGTGGACAGGGGACCTACGAGCAGTACTTC.